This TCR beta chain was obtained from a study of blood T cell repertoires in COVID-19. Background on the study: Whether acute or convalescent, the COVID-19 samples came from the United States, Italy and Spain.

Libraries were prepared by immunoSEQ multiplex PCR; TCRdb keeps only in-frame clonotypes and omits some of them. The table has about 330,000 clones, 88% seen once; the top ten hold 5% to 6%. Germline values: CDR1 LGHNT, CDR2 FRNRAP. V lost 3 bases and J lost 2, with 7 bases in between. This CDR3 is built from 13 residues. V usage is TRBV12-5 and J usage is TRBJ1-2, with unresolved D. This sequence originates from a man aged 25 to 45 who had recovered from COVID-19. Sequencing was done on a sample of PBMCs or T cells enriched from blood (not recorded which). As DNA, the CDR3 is TGTGCTAGTGGTTTCACAGAGAACTATGGCTACACCTTC. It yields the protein CASGFTENYGYTF. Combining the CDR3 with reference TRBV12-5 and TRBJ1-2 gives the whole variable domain DARVTQTPRHKVTEMGQEVTMRCQPILGHNTVFWYRQTMMQGLELLAYFRNRAPLDDSGMPKDRFSAEMPDATLATLKIQPSEPRDSAVYFCASGFTENYGYTFGSGTRLTVV.